The rows below give T cell receptor beta chains drawn from one sample of a study of T cells in Graves' hyperthyroidism and ophthalmopathy. TCRdb analysed the multiplex PCR reads with MiXCR anew, one entry per CDR3 protein. Altogether approximately 400,000 distinct CDR3 sequences are present, 14% to 15% being singletons, with the ten largest covering approximately 30%. The sequenced sample consisted of blood. The receptors here all came from a woman in her 30s with Graves' hyperthyroidism. CDR3s include the opening cysteine and the closing phenylalanine or tryptophan. A D gene is named only where the DNA matches it firmly. A row's size may be missing; if present it is once, few, many or a size class.

J gene,CDR3 length,clone size,D gene,V gene,CDR3 DNA,CDR3 protein
TRBJ2-1,16,many,TRBD2,TRBV7-8,TGTGCCAGCAGCTTACTGGCGGGAGTCACCTACAATGAGCAGTTCTTC,CASSLLAGVTYNEQFF
TRBJ1-2,10,many,NA,TRBV28,TGTGCCAGCGGGGGCTATGGCTACACCTTC,CASGGYGYTF
TRBJ2-3,13,few,NA,TRBV29-1,TGCAGCGCAACGGGACGGCGCACAGATACGCAGTATTTT,CSATGRRTDTQYF
TRBJ1-2,13,NA,NA,TRBV9,TGTGCCAGCAGCACCCGGGCCAAGGGCAGCTACACCTTC,CASSTRAKGSYTF
TRBJ2-1,14,NA,TRBD1,TRBV20-1,TGCAGTGCCCAACACAGGGGGCCTGATAATGAGCAGTTCTTC,CSAQHRGPDNEQFF
TRBJ2-7,13,many,NA,TRBV7-9,TGTGCCAGCAGCTCCCCGGGGGGCCACGAGCAGTACTTC,CASSSPGGHEQYF
TRBJ2-1,16,many,NA,TRBV6-1,TGTGCCAGCAGAACTAATACAGGGGAGGGTTACAATGAGCAGTTCTTC,CASRTNTGEGYNEQFF
TRBJ2-5,15,NA,NA,TRBV10-3,TGTGCCATCAGTGACCCGGACGGCGGGCGAGAGACCCAGTACTTC,CAISDPDGGRETQYF
TRBJ2-5,13,many,NA,TRBV2,TGTGCCAGCATGCTACAGGGTACAGAGACCCAGTACTTC,CASMLQGTETQYF
TRBJ2-1,15,many,NA,TRBV27,TGTGCCAGCAGTATCCTGGGGAGCTCCTACAATGAGCAGTTCTTC,CASSILGSSYNEQFF